These 27 T cell receptor beta chains share one sample of origin, sequenced in a study of quantifying T cell responses using KT2 cells. Study details: cDNA was made from DNase-treated RNA using alpha and beta constant primers.

The cDNA 3' end received a ligated oligonucleotide with a UMI. An equimolar mix of RC1.1 and RC1.2 primed the beta chain across TRBC1 and TRBC2. From the UMI-ligation and nested PCR reads, TCRdb called clonotypes with MiXCR, one entry per CDR3 protein. The sample records 60,000 or so distinct CDR3 sequences, 9% to 15% being singletons. Sequencing was performed on PBMCs spiked with cells of the T cell clone KT2. These receptor sequences come from a human donor.

This clonotype was counted at least ten times. The V gene is TRBV12-3 or TRBV12-4, the J gene TRBJ1-1; no reliable D call. The CDR3 runs 12 residues. V lost 4 bases, J lost 5 bases, and 8 bases lay in between. This chain's CDR3 is CASSYGPTEAFF. DNA for the CDR3: TGTGCCAGCAGTTACGGACCGACTGAAGCTTTCTTT.

The sample holds many counts of this clonotype. The chain couples TRBV19 to TRBJ1-4, with 8 bases fitting TRBD1. Germline values: CDR1 LNHDA, CDR2 SQIVND (reference sequence). The CDR3 sequence is 14 residues long. The V and J ends lost 3 bases and 8 bases, in that order; junction bases with no gene match: 5. The CDR3 region has the DNA TGTGCCAGTAGTATGGACAGGGAGGACGAAAAACTGTTTTTT. It is translated as CASSMDREDEKLFF.

This clonotype was counted a few times. The J gene is TRBJ2-7, the V gene TRBV20-1; D possibly corresponds to TRBD2 (6 bases). This CDR3 has 13 residues. Per germline, CDR1 DFQATT and CDR2 SNEGSKA (reference sequence). The V end lost 0 bases, the J end lost 6 bases, and 12 bases lay between the germline ends. The CDR3 DNA sequence: TGCAGTGCTAGAGATCATAGGGGAGGCGAGCAGTACTTC. Translation: CSARDHRGGEQYF.

This clonotype was recorded many times. V is TRBV29-1 and J is TRBJ2-3; D unclear. This CDR3 region has 14 residues. The V end was cut by 2 bases, the J end by 2 bases, with 11 bases between. CDR1 is SQVTM and CDR2 is ANQGSEA in the germline V gene. The CDR3 protein is CSVEIPYYTDTQYF. DNA for the CDR3: TGCAGCGTTGAAATACCCTATTACACAGATACGCAGTATTTT.

This clonotype was observed a handful of times. The V call is TRBV2, the J call TRBJ1-1; D call uncertain. The CDR3 has 13 residues. CDR1 SNHLY and CDR2 FYNNEI come from the germline V gene. Trimming pared 0 bases from V and 6 bases from J, leaving 8 bases between. CDR3 DNA: TGTGCCAGCAGTGAAGCGCTCGAGGCTGAAGCTTTCTTT. The encoded protein is CASSEALEAEAFF. The full variable domain, its missing parts supplied by reference TRBV2 and TRBJ1-1, is EPEVTQTPSHQVTQMGQEVILRCVPISNHLYFYWYRQILGQKVEFLVSFYNNEISEKSEIFDDQFSVERPDGSNFTLKIRSTKLEDSAMYFCASSEALEAEAFFGQGTRLTVV.

At least ten counts were recorded for this clonotype. The gene calls are TRBV11-1 and TRBJ2-1, with 7 bases fitting TRBD2. V was pared by 0 bases and J by 0 bases, with 2 bases of the junction left unmatched. The CDR3 runs 16 residues. CDR1 is SGHAT and CDR2 is FQDESV in the germline V gene (reference sequence). DNA for the CDR3: TGTGCCAGCAGCTTAGCGGGGGAGGGCTCCTACAATGAGCAGTTCTTC. As protein: CASSLAGEGSYNEQFF.

This clonotype has only a few counts. The rearrangement joins TRBV4-2 to TRBJ1-5, with D unclear. CDR3 length: 15 amino acids. Trimming took off 3 bases at V and 0 bases at J, with 9 bases between the two ends. Germline V gene data show CDR1 as LGHNA and CDR2 as YNFKEQ. The CDR3 loop is CASSQFRASNQPQHF. The CDR3 coding sequence is TGTGCCAGCAGCCAGTTTAGAGCTAGCAATCAGCCCCAGCATTTT.

This sequence joins TRBV6-6 and TRBJ2-7; the D gene could be TRBD1 or TRBD2 (6 bases each). V lost 0 bases, J lost 6 bases, and 12 bases lay in between. Germline loops: CDR1 MNHNY, CDR2 SVGAGI (reference sequence). This CDR3 has 14 amino acids. CDR3 in amino acids: CASSYSSGGPEQYF. The CDR3 DNA follows: TGTGCCAGCAGTTACTCGAGTGGGGGGCCCGAGCAGTACTTC.

This clonotype occurred a few times. This rearrangement joins TRBV11-2 to TRBJ2-5; 13 bases are a match to TRBD2. Germline CDR1 is SGHAT and CDR2 is FQNNGV. Trimming at V came to 4 bases and at J to 7 bases, leaving 9 bases not matched to a gene. The CDR3 consists of 16 residues. The CDR3 nucleotides read TGTGCCAGCAGCTCCCGACTAGCGGGAGGAGAGGGGACCCAGTACTTC. Encoded protein: CASSSRLAGGEGTQYF.

The chain is built from TRBV9 and TRBJ2-7, with TRBD1 matching 7 bases. V lost 0 bases and J lost 2; bases outside the gene matches: 5. The CDR3 runs 15 residues. Germline CDR1 and CDR2: SGDLS and YYNGEE. In nucleotides, the CDR3 is TGTGCCAGCAGCGTAGGTGGGACAGTAACCTACGAGCAGTACTTC. Its translation: CASSVGGTVTYEQYF.

This chain links TRBV4-1 with TRBJ2-1, with TRBD1 matching 8 bases. This CDR3 is 16 amino acids long. Germline trimming cut 4 bases from V and 2 bases from J; bases unmatched to any gene: 7. Germline loops: CDR1 MGHRA, CDR2 YSYEKL. The CDR3: CASSRQGPNPYNEQFF. The CDR3 DNA sequence: TGCGCCAGCAGCCGACAGGGGCCAAACCCCTACAATGAGCAGTTCTTC.

In its sample, this clonotype was seen many times. The chain links TRBV6-5 to TRBJ1-1, with no clear D. The germline gives CDR1 MNHEY, CDR2 SVGAGI. V was trimmed by 5 bases and J by 1 base, leaving 11 bases between them. The CDR3 spans 14 residues. The CDR3 DNA sequence: TGTGCCAGCAGTCCGACGGTCTGGAACACTGAAGCTTTCTTT. Residues: CASSPTVWNTEAFF.

This clonotype showed up many times. The rearrangement links TRBV7-8 to TRBJ1-5; no clear D gene. The CDR3 is made up of 14 amino acids. Per germline, CDR1 SGHVS and CDR2 FQNEAQ. Trimming stripped 3 bases from V and 4 bases from J, with 10 bases between. CDR3 sequence (DNA): TGTGCCAGCAGCTTTTTCGGGCCGAATCAGCCCCAGCATTTT. This codes for CASSFFGPNQPQHF.

This clonotype was picked up a small number of times. This sequence joins TRBV7-2 and TRBJ2-5, with 11 positions matching TRBD2. Germline values: CDR1 SGHTA, CDR2 FQGNSA. The junction had 9 bases not matched to a gene; V was cut back by 4 bases and J by 5 bases. The CDR3 is 16 amino acids. The CDR3 nucleotides are TGTGCCAGCAGCTCAAGACTAGCGGGAATCGTGGAGACCCAGTACTTC. Encoded protein: CASSSRLAGIVETQYF.

The rearrangement joins TRBV6-2 or TRBV6-3 to TRBJ1-1, with 9 bases lining up with TRBD1. CDR1 is MNHEY and CDR2 is SVGEGT in the germline V gene. The CDR3 extends over 16 amino acids. V was clipped by 5 bases and J by 1 base; unmatched bases: 8. CDR3 in amino acids: CASSPQGARPNTEAFF. The CDR3 coding sequence is TGTGCCAGCAGTCCACAGGGGGCGCGGCCGAACACTGAAGCTTTCTTT.

This clonotype was seen a few times. The rearrangement uses TRBV4-3 and TRBJ2-3, with D possibly being TRBD2 (5 bases). This CDR3 has 15 amino acids. V was pared by 4 bases and J by 4 bases, with 15 bases between. Looked up from germline, CDR1 is LGHNA and CDR2 is YSLEER. DNA for the CDR3: TGCGCCAGCAGCCCCCTTATAGGGAGTGCAGATACGCAGTATTTT. This gives the protein CASSPLIGSADTQYF.

This clonotype was picked up many times. The chain joins TRBV7-9 to TRBJ1-1; TRBD1 matches at 7 bases. V dropped 5 bases and J dropped 4; count of bases not matched to a gene: 4. This CDR3 comprises 13 residues. The germline V gene has CDR1 SEHNR and CDR2 FQNEAQ (reference sequence). The CDR3 loop reads CASSPRGSTEAFF. In nucleotides, the CDR3 is TGTGCCAGCAGCCCCAGGGGGAGCACTGAAGCTTTCTTT.

This clonotype was seen only a few times. The rearrangement uses TRBV11-1 and TRBJ2-7; either TRBD1 or TRBD2 may supply D (5 bases each). CDR1 SGHAT and CDR2 FQDESV come from the germline V gene (reference sequence). V was cut by 5 bases and J by 1 base, with 12 bases left in between. The CDR3 has 14 residues. The CDR3 reads CASSPGALSYEQYF. The CDR3 DNA follows: TGTGCCAGCAGCCCCGGGGCGCTTTCCTACGAGCAGTACTTC.

There are many counts of this clonotype. The chain couples TRBV20-1 to TRBJ2-1, with 7 bases lining up with TRBD2. The length of the CDR3 is 15 residues. In germline, CDR1 is DFQATT, CDR2 SNEGSKA (reference sequence). With 1 base clipped from V and 7 bases from J, the junction kept 10 bases outside the gene matches. The CDR3 is CSARALREEINEQFF. The CDR3 DNA is TGCAGTGCTAGAGCTTTACGGGAGGAGATTAATGAGCAGTTCTTC.

This clonotype was seen more than once but under ten times. CDR3 nucleotide sequence: TGTGCCACCAGCACGCGGACAGGCGTGAACACTGAAGCTTTCTTT. Its translation: CATSTRTGVNTEAFF. The chain carries TRBV15 and TRBJ1-1; 7 bases are a match to TRBD1. V was pared by 4 bases and J by 0 bases, with 5 bases of the junction left unmatched. The CDR3 runs to 15 residues. Germline CDR1 LNHNV, CDR2 YYDKDF (reference sequence).

The chain carries TRBV12-3 or TRBV12-4 and TRBJ1-6, with D perhaps TRBD1 (5 bases). V lost 6 bases and J 11 bases, leaving 14 bases between the germline ends. The CDR3 is made up of 13 amino acids. The CDR3, as DNA: TGTGCCAGCAGCCCGGGCGGGGGAGCACCCCTCCACTTT. Translating gives CASSPGGGAPLHF.

The V call is TRBV6-6, the J call TRBJ1-2; TRBD1 might be the D (6 bases). V lost 2 bases and J 2 bases, leaving 12 bases between the germline ends. The germline V gene has CDR1 MNHNY and CDR2 SVGAGI (reference sequence). The CDR3 sequence is 15 residues long. For the CDR3, the DNA is TGTGCCAGCAGTTACGCCCAGGGGACGAACTATGGCTACACCTTC. It is translated as CASSYAQGTNYGYTF.

The rearrangement joins TRBV4-1 to TRBJ1-4; D perhaps matches TRBD1 (5 bases). Germline CDR1 is MGHRA and CDR2 is YSYEKL. The germline V and J ends were trimmed by 0 bases and 8 bases, with 16 bases remaining between them. The CDR3 sequence is 16 residues long. The CDR3 nucleotides are TGCGCCAGCAGCCAAGATACCGACAGCCGCAGCGAAAAACTGTTTTTT. Its protein is CASSQDTDSRSEKLFF.

This clonotype was recorded many times. This sequence joins TRBV3-1 and TRBJ2-5, with D tentatively TRBD2 (5 bases). Looked up from germline, CDR1 is LGHDT and CDR2 is YNNKEL (reference sequence). Trimming stripped 0 bases from V and 2 bases from J, with 10 bases between. The CDR3 extends over 15 amino acids. The DNA of the CDR3 is TGTGCCAGCAGCCAAGACTGGTGGAGGCAAGAGACCCAGTACTTC. Amino acids: CASSQDWWRQETQYF.

This clonotype showed up just a few times. The chain recombines TRBV30 with TRBJ1-3, with D perhaps matching TRBD1 (6 bases). V lost 0 bases, J lost 4 bases, and 13 bases lay in between. The CDR3 length is 15 residues. The germline gives CDR1 GTSNPN, CDR2 SVGIG (reference sequence). This chain's CDR3 is CAWSVLGATGNTIYF. Written as DNA, the CDR3 is TGTGCCTGGAGTGTTCTGGGGGCGACGGGAAACACCATATATTTT.

A few counts support this clonotype. The rearrangement links TRBV12-3 or TRBV12-4 to TRBJ2-5, with D possibly TRBD1 on 6 matching bases. V was clipped by 6 bases and J by 2 bases, with 10 bases between them. CDR3 size: 13 residues. CDR3 in amino acids: CASRDGQQETQYF. As DNA, the CDR3 is TGTGCCAGCAGAGATGGACAGCAAGAGACCCAGTACTTC.

This clonotype was seen at least ten times. This sequence joins TRBV11-3 and TRBJ2-7; 13 bases agree with TRBD2. The CDR3 length is 15 residues. Germline trimming cut 5 bases from V and 2 bases from J; bases unmatched to any gene: 3. CDR1 is SGHNT and CDR2 is YENEEA in the germline V gene. The CDR3 coding sequence is TGTGCCAGCAGCAAACTAGCGGGAGGGCCCTACGAGCAGTACTTC. Amino acids: CASSKLAGGPYEQYF.